The 15 T cell receptor beta chains below all came from one sample that was sequenced in a study of CD8+CD57+ T cells in acquired aplastic anemia. Sequenced patients had shown CD8+CD57+ cell expansion by flow cytometry. Profiles of TCR beta VDJ and CDR3 were generated from a genomic DNA template. TCRdb passed the reads through MiXCR, listing each CDR3 protein once. The sample lists fewer than 200,000 distinct CDR3 sequences; around 50% were seen once. What was sequenced was sorted CD4+, CD8+, or CD8+CD57+ T cells (not recorded which) from PBMCs. These receptors were collected from a human donor with aplastic anemia.

This clonotype has at least ten counts. J is TRBJ2-7 and V is TRBV20-1; D remains ambiguous. Germline CDR1 and CDR2: DFQATT and SNEGSKA (reference sequence). V was pared by 2 bases and J by 3 bases, with 5 bases between. CDR3 size: 11 residues. CDR3 nucleotide sequence: TGCAGTGCTAGACTACTCTACGAGCAGTACTTC. Residues: CSARLLYEQYF.

The chain couples TRBV5-6 to TRBJ2-3; 9 nucleotides agree with TRBD2. CDR1 and CDR2 (germline): SGHDT, YYEEEE. Trimming took 5 bases from V and 1 from J; bases not matched to a gene: 8. The CDR3 totals 16 residues. CDR3 nucleotides: TGTGCCAGCAGTCGGGGGGCTAGCGGGGGCACAGATACGCAGTATTTT. Its protein product is CASSRGASGGTDTQYF.

The V and J genes are TRBV10-3 and TRBJ1-1, with D possibly matching TRBD1 (6 bases). The CDR3 sequence is 12 residues long. In germline, CDR1 is ENHRY, CDR2 SYGVKD. Trimming took off 8 bases at V and 7 bases at J, with 14 bases between the two ends. In nucleotides, the CDR3 is TGTGCCATCTCGTTACAGGGAGATGAAGCTTTCTTT. Translation: CAISLQGDEAFF.

This clonotype has just a few counts. The V call is TRBV7-9, the J call TRBJ2-5; D may match TRBD1 or TRBD2 (5 bases each). Trimming cost V 8 bases and J 0 bases, with 7 bases left between them. The CDR3 extends over 12 amino acids. CDR1 is SEHNR and CDR2 is FQNEAQ in the germline V gene (reference sequence). CDR3 loop: CASGGYQETQYF. The CDR3 nucleotides read TGTGCCAGCGGGGGATACCAAGAGACCCAGTACTTC.

This clonotype has just one count. The rearrangement links TRBV12-3 or TRBV12-4 to TRBJ1-1; D gene uncertain. Trimming removed 0 bases at V and 6 bases at J, with 8 bases between. The CDR3 is 13 residues long. The DNA of the CDR3 is TGTGCCAGCAGTTTAGCTGGCGGACCTGAAGCTTTCTTT. Its translation: CASSLAGGPEAFF.

The table lists this clonotype with many counts. The chain links TRBV7-9 to TRBJ1-2; 9 bases line up with TRBD1. The germline V gene has CDR1 SEHNR and CDR2 FQNEAQ (reference sequence). The junction had 10 bases not matched to a gene; V was cut back by 5 bases and J by 6 bases. The CDR3 runs 15 residues. The CDR3 DNA reads as TGTGCCAGCAGCGCTGCGGACAGGGGAATTCATGGCTACACCTTC. Translating it yields CASSAADRGIHGYTF.

This clonotype came up many times. The chain has TRBV15 and TRBJ1-2, with D possibly matching TRBD1 (6 bases). The CDR3 runs to 15 residues. Germline V gene data show CDR1 as LNHNV and CDR2 as YYDKDF (reference sequence). Trimming shortened V by 2 bases and J by 7 bases, and 17 bases separated the two germline ends. The CDR3 bases are TGTGCCACCAGCAGACCGACGGGGGCGGCGTCTGGCTACACCTTC. It codes for CATSRPTGAASGYTF.

In this sample, this clonotype turned up a few times. The chain has TRBV10-3 and TRBJ2-7; TRBD1 matches at 7 bases. With 6 bases clipped from V and 5 bases from J, the junction kept 4 bases outside the gene matches. CDR1 is ENHRY and CDR2 is SYGVKD in the germline V gene. CDR3 length: 12 amino acids. The CDR3 loop reads CAISTTGDEQYF. Here the CDR3 DNA reads TGTGCCATCAGCACTACAGGGGACGAGCAGTACTTC.

The chain uses TRBV9 and TRBJ1-6; 7 positions match TRBD1. The CDR3 totals 15 residues. Trimming took 3 bases from V and 7 from J; bases not matched to a gene: 7. Germline V lookup: CDR1 SGDLS, CDR2 YYNGEE. The CDR3 reads CASSAMGDRNSPLHF. The CDR3 nucleotides read TGTGCCAGCAGCGCCATGGGGGACAGAAATTCACCCCTCCACTTT.

This clonotype was seen a few times. The chain is built from TRBV29-1 and TRBJ2-1, with unresolved D. The V and J ends lost 7 bases and 0 bases respectively, with 10 bases between them. The germline V gene encodes CDR1 SQVTM and CDR2 ANQGSEA. The CDR3 is made up of 13 amino acids. DNA for the CDR3: TGCAGCGCTATACCAGCCTCCTACAATGAGCAGTTCTTC. It encodes CSAIPASYNEQFF.

The sample holds many counts of this clonotype. V usage is TRBV5-1 and J usage is TRBJ2-2; no reliable D call. Trimming shortened V by 0 bases and J by 0 bases, and 6 bases separated the two germline ends. Germline V gives CDR1 SGHRS, CDR2 YFSETQ. The CDR3 spans 15 residues. The CDR3 sequence: CASSLGPSNTGELFF. In DNA, the CDR3 is TGCGCCAGCAGCTTGGGCCCTTCGAACACCGGGGAGCTGTTTTTT.

This clonotype appeared many times. The rearrangement uses TRBV6-1 and TRBJ2-1; a possible D gene is TRBD2 (5 bases). This CDR3 has 13 amino acids. Trimming took off 7 bases at V and 7 bases at J, with 14 bases between the two ends. The germline V gene has CDR1 MNHNS and CDR2 SASEGT. In DNA form, the CDR3 reads TGTGCCAGCACCCTCTGGACTGCTAATGAGCAGTTCTTC. Its protein is CASTLWTANEQFF.

The V gene is TRBV9, the J gene TRBJ1-2; D gene uncertain. The germline V and J ends were trimmed by 0 bases and 0 bases, with 12 bases remaining between them. Germline CDR1 reads SGDLS; CDR2 reads YYNGEE. CDR3 length equals 16 residues. The CDR3 DNA is TGTGCCAGCAGCGTAGGATCCGTACGGCCTAACTATGGCTACACCTTC. This translates into CASSVGSVRPNYGYTF.

The chain has TRBV12-3 or TRBV12-4 and TRBJ1-2; D ambiguous. The length of the CDR3 is 11 residues. Between the trimmed V and J ends, which lost 3 bases and 7 bases, there was a span of 6 bases. The CDR3 region has the DNA TGTGCCAGCAGTTTTAAGGCTGGCTACACCTTC. Its translation is CASSFKAGYTF.

The chain is built from TRBV7-8 and TRBJ2-7; D uncertain. Deletions cut 0 bases from V and 2 bases from J, with 20 bases between. Germline V gene data show CDR1 as SGHVS and CDR2 as FQNEAQ. The CDR3 sequence is 18 residues long. The CDR3 reads CASSLAHSRAYNAYEQYF. In DNA form, the CDR3 reads TGTGCCAGCAGCTTAGCGCATTCAAGAGCATACAATGCCTACGAGCAGTACTTC.